Presented here are 24 T cell receptor beta chains from one specimen sequenced in a study of blood T cell repertoires in COVID-19. The table came from immunoSEQ multiplex PCR; TCRdb's copy has only in-frame clones and leaves some out. This repertoire shows about 150,000 clones, around 84% found once; its top ten account for 5%. The sequenced material came from peripheral blood. The receptors here all came from a woman in her forties or fifties with acute or convalescent COVID-19.

This chain links TRBV19 with TRBJ1-1, with no clear D. The CDR3 is 15 amino acids. V lost 3 bases and J lost 3, with 14 bases in between. Germline CDR1 LNHDA, CDR2 SQIVND (reference sequence). In nucleotides, the CDR3 is TGTGCCAGTAGTATGATTTCAGGTGTACACACTGAAGCTTTCTTT. Translation: CASSMISGVHTEAFF. Complete variable domain (other parts from reference TRBV19 and TRBJ1-1): DGGITQSPKYLFRKEGQNVTLSCEQNLNHDAMYWYRQDPGQGLRLIYYSQIVNDFQKGDIAEGYSVSREKKESFPLTVTSAQKNPTAFYLCASSMISGVHTEAFFGQGTRLTVV.

The chain is built from TRBV7-3 and TRBJ2-3; D is unresolved. Trimming shortened V by 6 bases and J by 5 bases, and 15 bases separated the two germline ends. The CDR3 has 14 amino acids. The germline CDR1 and CDR2 sequences are SGHTA and FQGTGA. The CDR3 nucleotides read TGTGCCAGCAGTTTAGCTTACACGCAAGATACGCAGTATTTT. Its translation: CASSLAYTQDTQYF.

The rearrangement links TRBV19 to TRBJ2-5; 7 bases match TRBD2. The CDR3 sequence is 16 residues long. J was trimmed by 1 base and V by 1 base; bases with no gene match: 6. The germline V gene encodes CDR1 LNHDA and CDR2 SQIVND (reference sequence). The DNA of the CDR3 is TGTGCCAGTAGTATAGGCGGTAGCGGGTCCCAAGAGACCCAGTACTTC. The encoded protein is CASSIGGSGSQETQYF.

The chain combines TRBV10-3 with TRBJ2-2; 9 positions agree with TRBD2. The CDR3 is 15 residues long. The germline CDR1 and CDR2 sequences are ENHRY and SYGVKD. Germline trimming cut 11 bases from V and 7 bases from J; bases unmatched to any gene: 14. Here the CDR3 reads CAPPLAGGPGGELFF. Written as DNA, the CDR3 is TGTGCCCCTCCGTTGGCGGGGGGGCCCGGCGGGGAGCTGTTTTTT.

This chain joins TRBV6-2 or TRBV6-3 and TRBJ2-3; 9 bases map to TRBD1. CDR3 length: 15 residues. The germline V gene encodes CDR1 MNHEY and CDR2 SVGEGT. With 6 bases clipped from V and 4 bases from J, the junction kept 8 bases outside the gene matches. This CDR3 reads CASSPGQGKPDTQYF. CDR3 bases: TGTGCCAGCAGCCCCGGACAGGGGAAGCCAGATACGCAGTATTTT.

The CDR3 nucleotides are TGTGCCAGCAGCTCAATGACGTGGGAGGGAGGCTACACCTTC. Its translation: CASSSMTWEGGYTF. The rearrangement links TRBV7-2 to TRBJ1-2; no firm D call. CDR3 length equals 14 residues. V lost 4 bases and J lost 8, with 17 bases in between. Germline assignment: CDR1 SGHTA and CDR2 FQGNSA.

This clone is a singleton in its sample. The chain uses TRBV9 and TRBJ1-5, with 7 nucleotides matching TRBD1. CDR3 length equals 15 residues. The trim removed 1 base at V and 1 base at J, leaving 2 bases unmatched. CDR1 is SGDLS and CDR2 is YYNGEE in the germline V gene. CDR3 DNA: TGTGCCAGCAGCGTAACAGGGGAGAGCAATCAGCCCCAGCATTTT. Translation gives CASSVTGESNQPQHF.

This chain joins TRBV6-5 and TRBJ1-1; D is ambiguous. Trimming shortened V by 4 bases and J by 0 bases, and 15 bases separated the two germline ends. The CDR3 extends over 16 amino acids. Germline V CDR1 and CDR2: MNHEY, SVGAGI. CDR3 residues: CASSWALETVNTEAFF. The CDR3, as DNA: TGTGCCAGCAGTTGGGCCTTAGAGACGGTGAACACTGAAGCTTTCTTT.

This clone has only one observation. The chain joins TRBV6-2 or TRBV6-3 to TRBJ1-1, with D uncertain. Per germline, CDR1 MNHEY and CDR2 SVGEGT. CDR3 size: 15 residues. The V end was cut by 0 bases, the J end by 5 bases, with 13 bases between. The CDR3 DNA sequence: TGTGCCAGCAGTTACTCGAGTATCTCGGGGACTGAAGCTTTCTTT. This translates into CASSYSSISGTEAFF.

The rearrangement uses TRBV11-2 and TRBJ2-3; D not certain. The CDR3 contains 14 residues. The V and J ends lost 2 bases and 2 bases respectively, with 8 bases between them. Looked up from germline, CDR1 is SGHAT and CDR2 is FQNNGV. CDR3 nucleotides: TGTGCCAGCAGCTTACACAGCTTCACAGATACGCAGTATTTT. It translates to CASSLHSFTDTQYF.

This chain joins TRBV7-3 and TRBJ1-1, with 11 bases matching TRBD1. The germline CDR1 and CDR2 sequences are SGHTA and FQGTGA. After removal of 4 bases from V and 5 bases from J, the junction contained 3 bases not matched to a gene. CDR3 length: 14 residues. As DNA, the CDR3 is TGTGCCAGCAGCTCCGGGACAGGGGGGACTGAAGCTTTCTTT. Residues: CASSSGTGGTEAFF.

This clone was seen once. J is TRBJ1-1 and V is TRBV27; 8 positions match TRBD1. The V and J ends lost 5 bases and 1 base, in that order; junction bases with no gene match: 15. Per germline, CDR1 MNHEY and CDR2 SMNVEV (reference sequence). The CDR3 extends over 18 amino acids. CDR3 in amino acids: CASSRPSGQGGQNTEAFF. The CDR3 bases are TGTGCCAGCAGTCGCCCCTCTGGACAGGGCGGGCAGAACACTGAAGCTTTCTTT.

This clone has just a few counts. This chain's CDR3 is CASSGVGQINSPLHF. CDR3 DNA: TGTGCCAGCAGTGGGGTAGGACAGATTAATTCACCCCTCCACTTT. The chain employs TRBV28 and TRBJ1-6, with TRBD1 as a possible D gene (6 bases). The germline V and J ends were trimmed by 5 bases and 6 bases, with 14 bases remaining between them. The germline CDR1 and CDR2 sequences are MDHEN and SYDVKM. The CDR3 length is 15 residues.

This chain joins TRBV7-7 and TRBJ2-5, with TRBD2 matching over 7 bases. The junction had 4 bases not matched to a gene; V was cut back by 5 bases and J by 4 bases. The CDR3 is made up of 13 amino acids. The germline CDR1 and CDR2 sequences are SSHAT and FNYEAQ (reference sequence). The CDR3 DNA reads as TGTGCCAGCAGCCTGGGGAGGGGAGAGACCCAGTACTTC. Translation gives CASSLGRGETQYF.

The J gene is TRBJ2-4, the V gene TRBV2; a weak D match, TRBD2 (6 bases). The CDR3 has 14 amino acids. Trimming took off 10 bases at V and 6 bases at J, with 19 bases between the two ends. CDR1 and CDR2 (germline): SNHLY, FYNNEI. CDR3 in amino acids: CATSAAGTLNIQYF. In DNA form, the CDR3 reads TGTGCCACCTCGGCCGCGGGGACGTTAAACATTCAGTACTTC.

The chain has TRBV28 and TRBJ2-3, with 11 nucleotides matching TRBD1. V was pared by 4 bases and J by 5 bases, with 5 bases of the junction left unmatched. The CDR3 contains 15 residues. From germline, CDR1 is MDHEN and CDR2 SYDVKM. The CDR3, as DNA: TGTGCCAGCAGTTCGGGACAGGGGGAGATAGATACGCAGTATTTT. This translates into CASSSGQGEIDTQYF.

This chain uses TRBV19 with TRBJ1-1; D gene unclear. Looked up from germline, CDR1 is LNHDA and CDR2 is SQIVND (reference sequence). Deletions cut 0 bases from V and 1 base from J, with 9 bases between. CDR3 length: 15 amino acids. The CDR3 loop is CASSIDHIGNTEAFF. CDR3 in DNA: TGTGCCAGTAGTATAGATCATATCGGGAACACTGAAGCTTTCTTT.

The DNA of the CDR3 is TGTGCCAGCAGCTTAACGACAGAGAACACAGATACGCAGTATTTT. Amino acids: CASSLTTENTDTQYF. J is TRBJ2-3 and V is TRBV7-9; possibly TRBD1 for D (5 bases). V was pared by 2 bases and J by 2 bases, with 11 bases between. Germline V CDR1 and CDR2: SEHNR, FQNEAQ (reference sequence). This CDR3 comprises 15 residues.

This clone appeared a few times. In DNA, the CDR3 is TGTGCCAGCAGCCACCAGGGTACAGGGTACTATGGCTACACCTTC. It codes for CASSHQGTGYYGYTF. The V gene is TRBV6-5, the J gene TRBJ1-2; the D gene is possibly TRBD1 (6 bases). The germline V gene encodes CDR1 MNHEY and CDR2 SVGAGI. The germline V and J ends were trimmed by 6 bases and 3 bases, with 17 bases remaining between them. The CDR3 has 15 residues.

Only a few counts were recorded for this clone. The chain is built from TRBV3-1 (or the pseudogene TRBV3-2) and TRBJ1-1; TRBD1 aligns across 7 bases. With V trimmed by 2 bases and J by 0 bases, 3 bases remained unmatched. Looked up from germline, CDR1 is LGHDT and CDR2 is YNNKEL (reference sequence). The CDR3 length is 15 residues. CDR3 in amino acids: CASSQSRGLNTEAFF. In nucleotides, the CDR3 is TGTGCCAGCAGCCAATCAAGGGGGCTGAACACTGAAGCTTTCTTT.

The V and J genes are TRBV3-1 (or the pseudogene TRBV3-2) and TRBJ1-1; TRBD1 is a possible D gene (6 bases). Germline V gene sequence: CDR1 LGHDT, CDR2 YNNKEL (reference sequence). V was shortened by 1 base and J by 1 base, with 7 bases between the two germline ends. This CDR3 region has 14 residues. For the CDR3, the DNA is TGTGCCAGCAGCCAAGCGGACAGGAACACTGAAGCTTTCTTT. Translating it yields CASSQADRNTEAFF.

The rearrangement joins TRBV14 to TRBJ1-2; no firm D call. The V gene's germline CDR1 is SGHDN and CDR2 FVKESK. Trimming stripped 1 base from V and 4 bases from J, with 10 bases between. CDR3 length: 14 residues. The CDR3 reads CASSQVPGSYGYTF. The CDR3 nucleotides are TGTGCCAGCAGCCAAGTTCCGGGAAGCTATGGCTACACCTTC.

CDR3 protein: CASSLLTLTGELFF. The CDR3 DNA reads TGCGCCAGCAGCTTGTTGACTCTTACCGGGGAGCTGTTTTTT. The chain carries TRBV5-1 and TRBJ2-2; no clear D gene. The CDR3 extends over 14 amino acids. Germline CDR1 reads SGHRS; CDR2 reads YFSETQ. V was clipped by 1 base and J by 5 bases, with 9 bases between them.

This clone was counted between two and nine times. V is TRBV3-1 (or the pseudogene TRBV3-2) and J is TRBJ2-1; 9 positions match TRBD2. CDR3 size: 17 residues. Germline loops: CDR1 LGHDT, CDR2 YNNKEL (reference sequence). The ends lost 4 bases at V and 9 bases at J; junction bases unmatched: 16. This CDR3 reads CASSPAGRGGAGIEQFF. The CDR3 nucleotides are TGTGCCAGCAGCCCCGCTGGGCGCGGGGGGGCCGGAATTGAGCAGTTCTTC.